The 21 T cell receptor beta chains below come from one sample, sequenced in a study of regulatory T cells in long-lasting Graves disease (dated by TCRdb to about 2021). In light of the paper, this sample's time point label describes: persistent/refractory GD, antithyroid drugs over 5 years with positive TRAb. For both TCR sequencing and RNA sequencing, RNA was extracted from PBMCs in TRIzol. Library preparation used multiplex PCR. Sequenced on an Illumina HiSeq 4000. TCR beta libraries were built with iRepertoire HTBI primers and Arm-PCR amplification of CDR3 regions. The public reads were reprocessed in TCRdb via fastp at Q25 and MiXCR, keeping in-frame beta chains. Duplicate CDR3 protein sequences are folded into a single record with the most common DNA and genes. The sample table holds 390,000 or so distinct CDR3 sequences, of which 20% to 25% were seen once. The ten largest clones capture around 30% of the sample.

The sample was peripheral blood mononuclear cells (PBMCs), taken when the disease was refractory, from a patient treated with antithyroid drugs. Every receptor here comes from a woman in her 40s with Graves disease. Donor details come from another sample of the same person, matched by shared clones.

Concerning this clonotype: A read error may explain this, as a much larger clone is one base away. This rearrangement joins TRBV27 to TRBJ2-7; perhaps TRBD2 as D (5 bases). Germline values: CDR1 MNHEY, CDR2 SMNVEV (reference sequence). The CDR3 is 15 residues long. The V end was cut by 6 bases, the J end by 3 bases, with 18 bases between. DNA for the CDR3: TGTGCCAGCAGAACCCTCGGCGAACTAGTCTACGAGCAGTACTTC. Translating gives CASRTLGELVYEQYF.

CDR3 coding DNA: TGCGCCAGCAGCTGGGGAATTAACACTGAAGCTTTCTTT. Its protein product is CASSWGINTEAFF. V is TRBV5-1 and J is TRBJ1-1; D not certain. Trimming took 3 bases from V and 2 from J, leaving 8 bases between them. Germline V gene lookup returns CDR1 SGHRS and CDR2 YFSETQ. The CDR3 contains 13 residues.

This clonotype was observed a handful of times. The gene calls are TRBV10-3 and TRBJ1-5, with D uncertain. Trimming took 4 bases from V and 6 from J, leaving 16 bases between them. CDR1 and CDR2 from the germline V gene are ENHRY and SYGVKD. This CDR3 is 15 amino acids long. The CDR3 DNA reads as TGTGCCATCAGTGGTAGGGCGGAGGTGGGTCAGCCCCAGCATTTT. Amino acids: CAISGRAEVGQPQHF.

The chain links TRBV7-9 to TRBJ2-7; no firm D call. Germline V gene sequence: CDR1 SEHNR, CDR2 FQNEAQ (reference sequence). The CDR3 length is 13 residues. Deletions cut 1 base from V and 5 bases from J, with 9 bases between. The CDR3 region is CASSLGLGHEQYF. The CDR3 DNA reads TGTGCCAGCAGCTTAGGTTTGGGTCACGAGCAGTACTTC.

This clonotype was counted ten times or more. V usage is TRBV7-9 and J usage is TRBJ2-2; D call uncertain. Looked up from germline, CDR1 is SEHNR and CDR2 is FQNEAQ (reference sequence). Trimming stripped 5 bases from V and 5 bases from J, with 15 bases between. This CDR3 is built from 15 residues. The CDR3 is CASSPVLALTGELFF. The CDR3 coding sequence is TGTGCCAGCAGCCCAGTCCTGGCGTTAACCGGGGAGCTGTTTTTT.

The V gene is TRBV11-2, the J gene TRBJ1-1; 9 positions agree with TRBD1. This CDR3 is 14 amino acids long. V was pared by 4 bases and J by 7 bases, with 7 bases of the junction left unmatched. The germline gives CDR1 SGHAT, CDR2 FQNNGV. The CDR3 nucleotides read TGTGCCAGCAGCTCGATACAGGGGGCTAATGAAGCTTTCTTT. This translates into CASSSIQGANEAFF.

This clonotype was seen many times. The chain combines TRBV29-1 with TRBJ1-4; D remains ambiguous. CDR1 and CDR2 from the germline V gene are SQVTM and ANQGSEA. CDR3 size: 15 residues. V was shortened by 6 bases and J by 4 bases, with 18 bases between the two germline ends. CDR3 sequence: CSVAEKGRLNEKLFF. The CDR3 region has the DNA TGCAGCGTAGCCGAGAAGGGCAGACTTAATGAAAAACTGTTTTTT.

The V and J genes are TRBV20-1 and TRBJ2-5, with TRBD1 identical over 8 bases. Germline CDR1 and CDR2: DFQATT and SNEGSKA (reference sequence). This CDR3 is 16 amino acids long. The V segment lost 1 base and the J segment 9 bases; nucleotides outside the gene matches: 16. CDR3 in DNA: TGCAGTGCTAGAGCCACAATCCGACAGGGGCCCGCGGCCCAGTACTTC. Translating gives CSARATIRQGPAAQYF.

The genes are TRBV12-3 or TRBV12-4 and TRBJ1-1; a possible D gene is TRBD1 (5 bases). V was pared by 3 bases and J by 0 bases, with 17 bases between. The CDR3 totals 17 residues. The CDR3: CASSFNFVGGMNTEAFF. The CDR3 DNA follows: TGTGCCAGCAGTTTCAACTTCGTTGGGGGTATGAACACTGAAGCTTTCTTT.

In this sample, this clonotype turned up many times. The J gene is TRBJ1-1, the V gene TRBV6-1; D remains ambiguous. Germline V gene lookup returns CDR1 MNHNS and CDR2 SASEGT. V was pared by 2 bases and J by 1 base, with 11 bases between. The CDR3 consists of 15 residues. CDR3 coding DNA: TGTGCCAGCAGTGAAATTGTGTTAGAGAACACTGAAGCTTTCTTT. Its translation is CASSEIVLENTEAFF.

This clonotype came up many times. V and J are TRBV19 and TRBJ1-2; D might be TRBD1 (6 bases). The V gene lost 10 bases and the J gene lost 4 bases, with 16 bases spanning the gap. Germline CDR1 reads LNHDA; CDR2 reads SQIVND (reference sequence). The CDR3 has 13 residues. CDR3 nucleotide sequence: TGTGCCACCTCGGACAGTGCTTTCTATGGCTACACCTTC. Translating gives CATSDSAFYGYTF. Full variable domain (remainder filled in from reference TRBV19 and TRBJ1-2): DGGITQSPKYLFRKEGQNVTLSCEQNLNHDAMYWYRQDPGQGLRLIYYSQIVNDFQKGDIAEGYSVSREKKESFPLTVTSAQKNPTAFYLCATSDSAFYGYTFGSGTRLTVV.

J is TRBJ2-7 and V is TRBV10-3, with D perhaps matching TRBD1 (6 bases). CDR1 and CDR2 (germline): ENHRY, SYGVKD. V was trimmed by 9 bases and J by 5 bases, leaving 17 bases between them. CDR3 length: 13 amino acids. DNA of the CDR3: TGTGCCATAAAGCGCCAGGGGAATAACGAGCAGTACTTC. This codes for CAIKRQGNNEQYF.

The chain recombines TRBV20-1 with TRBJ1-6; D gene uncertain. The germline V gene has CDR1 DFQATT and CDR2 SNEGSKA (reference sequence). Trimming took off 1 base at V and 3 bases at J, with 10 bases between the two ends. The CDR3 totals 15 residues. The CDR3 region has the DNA TGCAGTGCTAGAGGGGGATTTAGCTATAATTCACCCCTCCACTTT. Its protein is CSARGGFSYNSPLHF.

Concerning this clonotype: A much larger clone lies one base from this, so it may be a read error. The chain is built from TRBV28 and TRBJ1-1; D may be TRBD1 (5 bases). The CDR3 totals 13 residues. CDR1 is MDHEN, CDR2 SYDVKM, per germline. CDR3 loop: CAGRQTGNTEAFF. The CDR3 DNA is TGTGCCGGCAGGCAAACAGGGAACACTGAAGCTTTCTTT.

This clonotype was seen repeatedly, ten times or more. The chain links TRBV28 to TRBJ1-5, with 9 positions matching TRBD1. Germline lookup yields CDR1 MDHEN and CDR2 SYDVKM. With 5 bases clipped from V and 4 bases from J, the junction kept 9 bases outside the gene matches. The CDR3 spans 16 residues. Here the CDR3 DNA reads TGTGCCAGCAGTCCGCTGGACAGGGGATTGAATCAGCCCCAGCATTTT. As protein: CASSPLDRGLNQPQHF. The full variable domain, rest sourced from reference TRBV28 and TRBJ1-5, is DVKVTQSSRYLVKRTGEKVFLECVQDMDHENMFWYRQDPGLGLRLIYFSYDVKMKEKGDIPEGYSVSREKKERFSLILESASTNQTSMYLCASSPLDRGLNQPQHFGDGTRLSIL.

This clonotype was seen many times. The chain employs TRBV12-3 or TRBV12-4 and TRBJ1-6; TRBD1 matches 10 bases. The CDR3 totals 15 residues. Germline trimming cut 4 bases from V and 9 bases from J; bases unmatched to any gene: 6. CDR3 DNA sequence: TGTGCCAGCAGTTGGGCGGGGACAGGGGTTTCACCCCTCCACTTT. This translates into CASSWAGTGVSPLHF.

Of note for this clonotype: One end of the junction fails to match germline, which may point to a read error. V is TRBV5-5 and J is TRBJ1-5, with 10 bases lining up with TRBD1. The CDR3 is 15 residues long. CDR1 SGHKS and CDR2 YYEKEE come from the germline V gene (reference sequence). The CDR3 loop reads CASSRDRGSHQPQHF. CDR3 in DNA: TGTGCCAGCAGCCGGGACAGGGGTAGCCATCAGCCCCAGCATTTT.

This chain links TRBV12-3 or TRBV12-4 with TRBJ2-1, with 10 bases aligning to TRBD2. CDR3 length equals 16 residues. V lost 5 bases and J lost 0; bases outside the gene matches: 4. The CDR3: CASSETSGPSYNEQFF. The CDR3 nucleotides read TGTGCCAGCAGTGAGACTAGCGGGCCCTCCTACAATGAGCAGTTCTTC.

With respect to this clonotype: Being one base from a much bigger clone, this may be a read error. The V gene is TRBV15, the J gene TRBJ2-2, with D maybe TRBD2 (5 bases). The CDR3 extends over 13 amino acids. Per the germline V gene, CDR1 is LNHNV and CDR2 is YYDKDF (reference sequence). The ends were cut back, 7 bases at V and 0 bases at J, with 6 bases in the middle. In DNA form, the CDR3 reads TGTGCCACCACCGGGGCGAACACCGGGGAGCTGTTTTTT. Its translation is CATTGANTGELFF.

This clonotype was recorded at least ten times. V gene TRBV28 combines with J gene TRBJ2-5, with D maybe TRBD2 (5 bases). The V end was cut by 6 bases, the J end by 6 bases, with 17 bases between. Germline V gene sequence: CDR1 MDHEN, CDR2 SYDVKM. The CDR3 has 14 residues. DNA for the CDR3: TGTGCCAGCAGCGGGAACAGTCCCTCGAAGACCCAGTACTTC. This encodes CASSGNSPSKTQYF.

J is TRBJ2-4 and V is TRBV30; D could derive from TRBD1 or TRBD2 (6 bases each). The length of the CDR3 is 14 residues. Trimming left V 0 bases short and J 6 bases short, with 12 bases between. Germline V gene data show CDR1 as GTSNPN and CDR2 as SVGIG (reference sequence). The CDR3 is CAWSVGGQVNIQYF. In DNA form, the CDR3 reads TGTGCCTGGAGTGTAGGGGGGCAGGTAAACATTCAGTACTTC.